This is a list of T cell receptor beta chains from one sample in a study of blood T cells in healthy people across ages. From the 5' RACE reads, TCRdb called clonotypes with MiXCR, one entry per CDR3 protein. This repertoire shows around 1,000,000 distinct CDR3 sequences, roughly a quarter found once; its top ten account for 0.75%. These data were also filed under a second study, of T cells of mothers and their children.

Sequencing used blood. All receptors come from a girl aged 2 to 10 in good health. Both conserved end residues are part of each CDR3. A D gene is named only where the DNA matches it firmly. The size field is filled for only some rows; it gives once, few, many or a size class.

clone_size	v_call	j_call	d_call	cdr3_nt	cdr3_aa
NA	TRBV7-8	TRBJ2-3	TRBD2	TGTGCCAGCAACTCGACTAGCGGGAGTTCAGATACGCAGTATTTT	CASNSTSGSSDTQYF
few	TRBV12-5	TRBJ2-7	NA	TGTGCTAGCTTGTACTACGAGCAGTACTTC	CASLYYEQYF
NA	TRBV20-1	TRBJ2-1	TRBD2	TGCAGTGCTAGAGATCTTTTCGGTCTAGCGGGAGGACCTTACAATGAGCAGTTCTTC	CSARDLFGLAGGPYNEQFF
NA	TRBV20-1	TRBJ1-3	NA	TGCAGTGCTAGAGTAACAGCAAACTCTGGAAACACCATATATTTT	CSARVTANSGNTIYF
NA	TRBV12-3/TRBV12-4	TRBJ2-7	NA	TGTGCCAGCAGTTTAGCCGGGGGGACAATAATGACCGAGCAGTACTTC	CASSLAGGTIMTEQYF
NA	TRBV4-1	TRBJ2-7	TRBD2	TGCGCCAGCAGCCAGGCGGGAGGTCTGAGAGAGCAGTACTTC	CASSQAGGLREQYF
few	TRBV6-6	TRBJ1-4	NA	TGTGCCAGCACCAGGAGCCTGGTTGGGGGTGAAAAACTGTTTTTT	CASTRSLVGGEKLFF
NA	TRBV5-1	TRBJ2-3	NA	TGCGCCAGCAGACGGTTGGGGGACACAGATACGCAGTATTTT	CASRRLGDTDTQYF
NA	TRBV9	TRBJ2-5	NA	TGTGCCAGCAGCGCGGGGCAGCTAGAGACCCAGTACTTC	CASSAGQLETQYF
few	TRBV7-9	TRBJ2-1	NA	TGTGCCAGCAGCTTAGCGCGGGGGCCTGATGAGCAGTTCTTC	CASSLARGPDEQFF
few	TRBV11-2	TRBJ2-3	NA	TGTGCCAGCAGCCCCCGGGACTTCAGCACAGATACGCAGTATTTT	CASSPRDFSTDTQYF